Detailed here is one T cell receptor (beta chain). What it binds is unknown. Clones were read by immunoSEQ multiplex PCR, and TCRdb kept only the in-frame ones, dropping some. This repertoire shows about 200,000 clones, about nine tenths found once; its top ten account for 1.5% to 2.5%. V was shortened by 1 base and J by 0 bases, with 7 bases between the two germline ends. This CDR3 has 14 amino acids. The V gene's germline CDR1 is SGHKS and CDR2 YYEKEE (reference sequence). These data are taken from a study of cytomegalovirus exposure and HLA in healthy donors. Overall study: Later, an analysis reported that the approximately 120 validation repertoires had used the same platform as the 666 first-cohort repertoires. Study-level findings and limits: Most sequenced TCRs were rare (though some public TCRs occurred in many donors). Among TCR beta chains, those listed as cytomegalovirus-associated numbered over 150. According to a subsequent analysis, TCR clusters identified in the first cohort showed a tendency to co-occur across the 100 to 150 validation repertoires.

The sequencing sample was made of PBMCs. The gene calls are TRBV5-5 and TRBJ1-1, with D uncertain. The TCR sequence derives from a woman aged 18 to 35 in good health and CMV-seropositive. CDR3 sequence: CASSLTPMNTEAFF. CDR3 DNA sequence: TGTGCCAGCAGCTTGACACCGATGAACACTGAAGCTTTCTTT.